This is a list of T cell receptor beta chains from one sample in a study of memory CD4+ T cells and cytomegalovirus serostatus. Assay used: immunoSEQ multiplex PCR; TCRdb lists only in-frame clones, some missing. The sample lists tens of thousands of clones, approximately 82% seen once, with just under 0.5% in the top ten. Sequencing was performed on memory CD4+ T cells from blood. Source of these receptors: an adult in good health and CMV-seronegative. Some clones in this sample may be carry-over from other donors' samples. The conserved cysteine and the conserved F or W are not part of the CDR3 here. A D gene is named only where the DNA matches it firmly.

V	J	D	CDR3
TRBV6-4	TRBJ2-2	NA	ASSAEGTGELF
TRBV6-6	TRBJ2-5	NA	ASSYGTKQETQY
TRBV18	TRBJ1-1	NA	ASSQGPGNTEAF
TRBV30	TRBJ2-4	NA	AWGVQGSKNIQY
TRBV5-4	TRBJ2-7	TRBD1	ASGTGGYEQY
TRBV4-1	TRBJ1-6	NA	ASSSWTEINSPLH
TRBV6-1	TRBJ1-4	NA	ASSAGGGTLRSEKLF
TRBV5-1	TRBJ1-2	TRBD1	ASSLGGTESYGYT
TRBV27	TRBJ2-1	NA	ASSPWTSSYNEQF
TRBV10-3	TRBJ2-7	NA	AIQGGGLSEQY
TRBV7-3	TRBJ2-3	NA	ASSLVGGTDTQY
TRBV28	TRBJ2-2	TRBD2	ASSSSGTGELF
TRBV5-1	TRBJ2-3	TRBD2	ASSDVTSGTDTQY
TRBV11-2	TRBJ2-1	NA	ASSTRLSAYNEQF
TRBV18	TRBJ1-4	TRBD1	ASSPLEPGQYNEKLF